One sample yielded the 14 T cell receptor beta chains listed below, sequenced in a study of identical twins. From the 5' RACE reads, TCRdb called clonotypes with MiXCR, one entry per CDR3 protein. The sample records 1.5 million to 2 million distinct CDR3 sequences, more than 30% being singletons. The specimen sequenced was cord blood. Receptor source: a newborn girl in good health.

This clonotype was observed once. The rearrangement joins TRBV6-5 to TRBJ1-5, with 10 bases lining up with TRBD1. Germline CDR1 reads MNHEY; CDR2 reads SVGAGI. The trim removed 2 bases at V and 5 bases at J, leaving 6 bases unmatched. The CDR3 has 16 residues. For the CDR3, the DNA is TGTGCCAGCAGTTACCTGGACAGGGGGGAGGATCAGCCCCAGCATTTT. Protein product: CASSYLDRGEDQPQHF.

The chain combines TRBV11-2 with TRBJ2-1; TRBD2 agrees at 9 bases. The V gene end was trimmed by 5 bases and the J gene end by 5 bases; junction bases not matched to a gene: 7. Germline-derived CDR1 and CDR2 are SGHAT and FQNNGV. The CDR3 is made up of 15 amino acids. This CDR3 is CASSPTAGGHNEQFF. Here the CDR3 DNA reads TGTGCCAGCAGCCCTACAGCGGGAGGACACAATGAGCAGTTCTTC.

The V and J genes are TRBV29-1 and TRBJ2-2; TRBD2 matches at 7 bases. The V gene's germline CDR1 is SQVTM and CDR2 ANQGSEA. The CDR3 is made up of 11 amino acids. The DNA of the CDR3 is TGCATCGGAGGGAGGGCCGGGGAGCTGTTTTTT. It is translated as CIGGRAGELFF.

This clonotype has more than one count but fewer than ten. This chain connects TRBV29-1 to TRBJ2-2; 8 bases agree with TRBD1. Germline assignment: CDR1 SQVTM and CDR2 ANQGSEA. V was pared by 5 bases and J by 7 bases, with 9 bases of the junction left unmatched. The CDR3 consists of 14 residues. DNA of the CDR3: TGCAGCGTTTTGCAGAGACAGGGGATCGGGGAGCTGTTTTTT. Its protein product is CSVLQRQGIGELFF.

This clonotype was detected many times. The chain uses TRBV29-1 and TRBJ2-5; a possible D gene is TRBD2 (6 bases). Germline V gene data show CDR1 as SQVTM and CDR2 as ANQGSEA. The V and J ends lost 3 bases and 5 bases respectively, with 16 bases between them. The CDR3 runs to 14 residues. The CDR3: CSVDSSLAMETQYF. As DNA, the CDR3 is TGCAGCGTTGATTCCTCGCTAGCGATGGAGACCCAGTACTTC.

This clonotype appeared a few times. CDR3 amino acids: CASSPTSGGTEAFF. In DNA form, the CDR3 reads TGTGCCAGCAGTCCCACCTCAGGGGGAACTGAAGCTTTCTTT. The rearrangement uses TRBV12-3 or TRBV12-4 and TRBJ1-1; 7 bases are a match to TRBD1. V lost 5 bases and J lost 5; bases outside the gene matches: 8. The CDR3 length is 14 residues.

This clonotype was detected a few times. This chain's CDR3 is CASRVEGPSNTEAFF. The CDR3 DNA is TGTGCCAGCAGGGTCGAAGGGCCCTCGAACACTGAAGCTTTCTTT. The chain joins TRBV2 to TRBJ1-1; D unclear. The germline V gene encodes CDR1 SNHLY and CDR2 FYNNEI. The CDR3 is made up of 15 amino acids. The germline V and J ends were trimmed by 6 bases and 1 base, with 15 bases remaining between them.

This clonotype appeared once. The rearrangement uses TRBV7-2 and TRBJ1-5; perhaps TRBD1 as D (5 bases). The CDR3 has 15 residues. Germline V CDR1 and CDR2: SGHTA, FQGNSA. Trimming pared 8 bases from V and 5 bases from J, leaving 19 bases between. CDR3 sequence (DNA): TGTGCCAGCTCCATCCGGGACCTTTCCGATCAGCCCCAGCATTTT. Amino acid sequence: CASSIRDLSDQPQHF.

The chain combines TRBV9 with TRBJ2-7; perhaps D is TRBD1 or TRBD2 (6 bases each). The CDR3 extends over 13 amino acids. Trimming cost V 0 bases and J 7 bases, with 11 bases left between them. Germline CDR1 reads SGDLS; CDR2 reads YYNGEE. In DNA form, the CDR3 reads TGTGCCAGCAGCGTAGAGGGGGGCAATGAGCAGTACTTC. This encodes CASSVEGGNEQYF.

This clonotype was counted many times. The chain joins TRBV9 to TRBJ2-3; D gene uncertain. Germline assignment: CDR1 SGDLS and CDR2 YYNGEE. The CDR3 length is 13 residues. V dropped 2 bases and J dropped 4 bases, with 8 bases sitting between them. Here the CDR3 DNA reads TGTGCCAGCAGCGTTTCAGCCTCAGATACGCAGTATTTT. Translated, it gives CASSVSASDTQYF.

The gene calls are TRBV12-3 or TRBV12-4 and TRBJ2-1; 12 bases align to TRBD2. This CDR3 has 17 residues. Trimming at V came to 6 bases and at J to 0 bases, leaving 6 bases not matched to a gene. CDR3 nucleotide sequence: TGTGCCAGCAGCGGTCGGACTAGCGGGACCTCCTACAATGAGCAGTTCTTC. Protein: CASSGRTSGTSYNEQFF.

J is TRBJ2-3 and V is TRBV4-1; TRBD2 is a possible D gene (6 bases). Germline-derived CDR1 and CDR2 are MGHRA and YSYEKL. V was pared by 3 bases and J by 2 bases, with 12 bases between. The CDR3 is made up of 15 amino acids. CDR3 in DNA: TGCGCCAGCAGCCACCCGACTAGAACCACAGATACGCAGTATTTT. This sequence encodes CASSHPTRTTDTQYF.

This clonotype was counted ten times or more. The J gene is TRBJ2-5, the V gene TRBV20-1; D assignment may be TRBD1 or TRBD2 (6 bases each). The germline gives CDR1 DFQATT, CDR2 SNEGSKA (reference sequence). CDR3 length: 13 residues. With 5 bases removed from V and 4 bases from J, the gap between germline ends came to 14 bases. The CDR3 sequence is CSASRGRLETQYF. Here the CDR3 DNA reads TGCAGTGCTTCCCGGGGGCGTTTAGAGACCCAGTACTTC.

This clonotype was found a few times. The CDR3 region has the DNA TGCAGTGCTAGAGATTCCGCTAGCGTCGACGAGCAGTACTTC. It specifies CSARDSASVDEQYF. V usage is TRBV20-1 and J usage is TRBJ2-7, with D possibly being TRBD2 (6 bases). Germline V CDR1 and CDR2: DFQATT, SNEGSKA (reference sequence). The CDR3 contains 14 residues. With 0 bases removed from V and 5 bases from J, the gap between germline ends came to 14 bases.